This record concerns one T cell receptor beta chain sequence. As yet, its antigen is unknown. This record comes from a study of cytomegalovirus exposure and HLA in healthy donors. Germline CDR1 MNHEY, CDR2 SMNVEV (reference sequence). This CDR3 region has 18 residues. V lost 5 bases and J lost 0; bases outside the gene matches: 7. Study conclusions and caveats: For cytomegalovirus status, the classifier reportedly gave diagnoses with high specificity and sensitivity.

PCR primers comprised 60 Vbeta and 13 Jbeta primers. Generated by immunoSEQ multiplex PCR, the TCRdb table keeps only in-frame clones and is missing some. Here the sample spans about 160,000 clones, about four fifths being singletons. The V gene is TRBV27, the J gene TRBJ2-1; 13 bases match TRBD2. The sample taken for sequencing was PBMCs. The TCR comes from a man in his fifties or sixties in good health and CMV-seropositive. CDR3: CASSPGLAGSSSYNEQFF. The CDR3 DNA reads TGTGCCAGCAGTCCGGGACTAGCGGGAAGCAGCTCCTACAATGAGCAGTTCTTC.